The 24 T cell receptor beta chains listed next were all sequenced from one sample in a study of blood T cell repertoires in COVID-19. The protocol was immunoSEQ multiplex PCR, while the TCRdb copy is restricted to in-frame clones and leaves out a portion. The data contain over 120,000 clones, more than 70% of them singletons. Material for sequencing was peripheral blood. These receptors were taken from a human donor in a cohort sampled during active COVID-19.

V is TRBV9 and J is TRBJ2-3; the D gene is possibly TRBD2 (5 bases). Germline V lookup: CDR1 SGDLS, CDR2 YYNGEE. V lost 0 bases, J lost 6 bases, and 14 bases lay in between. The CDR3 sequence is 15 residues long. CDR3 sequence: CASSVGLALMDTQYF. Here the CDR3 DNA reads TGTGCCAGCAGCGTAGGCCTAGCCCTCATGGATACGCAGTATTTT.

This clone occurred once. The V and J genes are TRBV20-1 and TRBJ2-5; D is uncertain. The CDR3 is 11 residues long. V lost 1 base and J 2 bases, leaving 2 bases between the germline ends. CDR1 is DFQATT, CDR2 SNEGSKA, per germline (reference sequence). The CDR3 region is CSARAQETQYF. In nucleotides, the CDR3 is TGCAGTGCTAGAGCTCAAGAGACCCAGTACTTC.

V and J are TRBV29-1 and TRBJ1-1; D possibly corresponds to TRBD1 (6 bases). Trimming stripped 6 bases from V and 6 bases from J, with 14 bases between. This CDR3 has 12 residues. The germline CDR1 and CDR2 sequences are SQVTM and ANQGSEA. The CDR3 DNA follows: TGCAGCGTCTCCGGGGGGGCCCCTGAAGCTTTCTTT. Encoded protein: CSVSGGAPEAFF.

The chain's CDR3 is CASSIVGTGGSPLHF. The CDR3 DNA reads TGTGCCAGTAGTATCGTTGGGACAGGGGGATCACCCCTCCACTTT. This chain joins TRBV19 and TRBJ1-6; 11 bases align to TRBD1. Losses at the gene ends were 3 bases for V and 10 bases for J; bases not matched to a gene: 5. CDR3 length: 15 residues. Germline-derived CDR1 and CDR2 are LNHDA and SQIVND (reference sequence).

The rearrangement joins TRBV12-3 or TRBV12-4 to TRBJ2-3; 7 positions match TRBD2. This CDR3 spans 13 amino acids. The trim removed 6 bases at V and 1 base at J, leaving 1 base unmatched. The CDR3: CASSTSGTDTQYF. The CDR3 DNA reads as TGTGCCAGCAGCACTAGCGGCACAGATACGCAGTATTTT.

The genes are TRBV7-7 and TRBJ2-1, with a possible D match to TRBD1 (7 bases). V was shortened by 0 bases and J by 0 bases, with 18 bases between the two germline ends. CDR1 and CDR2 (germline): SSHAT, FNYEAQ (reference sequence). This CDR3 region has 19 residues. For the CDR3, the DNA is TGTGCCAGCAGCTTAGCGTTTTCGGCAGGGGGGAACTCCTACAATGAGCAGTTCTTC. It codes for CASSLAFSAGGNSYNEQFF. Variable domain in full (rest from reference TRBV7-7 and TRBJ2-1): GAGVSQSPRYKVTKRGQDVTLRCDPISSHATLYWYQQALGQGPEFLTYFNYEAQPDKSGLPSDRFSAERPEGSISTLTIQRTEQRDSAMYRCASSLAFSAGGNSYNEQFFGPGTRLTVL.

This chain connects TRBV4-3 to TRBJ2-6, with TRBD1 matching over 8 bases. Germline V lookup: CDR1 LGHNA, CDR2 YSLEER. J was trimmed by 4 bases and V by 0 bases; bases with no gene match: 17. The CDR3 covers 21 residues. This CDR3 reads CASSQDYRQGALTGGANVLTF. DNA of the CDR3: TGCGCCAGCAGCCAAGACTATCGTCAGGGGGCTTTGACGGGAGGGGCCAACGTCCTGACTTTC.

V gene TRBV18 combines with J gene TRBJ2-2; tentatively, D is TRBD1 (5 bases). V lost 3 bases to trimming and J lost 6 bases, with 11 bases between them. CDR1 and CDR2 (germline): KGHSH, LQKENI. The CDR3 length is 14 residues. The CDR3 DNA is TGTGCCAGCTCACCGCAGGGTGGCGCCGGGGAGCTGTTTTTT. Translated, it gives CASSPQGGAGELFF.

This chain joins TRBV4-3 and TRBJ2-1; 12 bases are shared with TRBD2. Germline V gives CDR1 LGHNA, CDR2 YSLEER. This CDR3 is 16 amino acids long. V lost 4 bases and J lost 10; bases outside the gene matches: 11. The CDR3 DNA reads as TGCGCCAGCAGCCGATACCTCGCTCTAGCGGGGGGGGAGCAGTTCTTC. Translation: CASSRYLALAGGEQFF.

The V call is TRBV5-1, the J call TRBJ1-1; D is perhaps TRBD1 (5 bases). With 4 bases removed from V and 4 bases from J, the gap between germline ends came to 14 bases. CDR1 and CDR2 (germline): SGHRS, YFSETQ. The CDR3 totals 14 residues. CDR3 sequence (DNA): TGCGCCAGCAGCATTAGCAGGGTTAGCACTGAAGCTTTCTTT. Its protein is CASSISRVSTEAFF.

The chain couples TRBV5-1 to TRBJ2-1; D might be TRBD2 (6 bases). The germline V gene encodes CDR1 SGHRS and CDR2 YFSETQ. Trimming stripped 4 bases from V and 1 base from J, with 15 bases between. The CDR3 is made up of 16 amino acids. The CDR3 DNA sequence: TGCGCCAGCAGCCCGGGAGTCCTGGCTTCCTACAATGAGCAGTTCTTC. It yields the protein CASSPGVLASYNEQFF.

V gene TRBV5-5 combines with J gene TRBJ2-7, with 9 bases matching TRBD2. This CDR3 region has 14 residues. Unmatched junction bases numbered 3, after V lost 2 bases and J lost 3 bases. Per the germline V gene, CDR1 is SGHKS and CDR2 is YYEKEE (reference sequence). The CDR3 loop reads CASSLRLAVYEQYF. In DNA, the CDR3 is TGTGCCAGCAGCTTACGACTAGCGGTCTACGAGCAGTACTTC.

The gene calls are TRBV19 and TRBJ2-1; TRBD2 aligns across 10 bases. CDR3 length: 15 amino acids. In germline, CDR1 is LNHDA, CDR2 SQIVND (reference sequence). Trimming cost V 4 bases and J 4 bases; bases outside gene matches: 4. CDR3 loop: CASSNPSGGYNEQFF. The CDR3 region has the DNA TGTGCCAGTAGTAACCCTAGCGGGGGTTACAATGAGCAGTTCTTC.

V gene TRBV12-3 or TRBV12-4 combines with J gene TRBJ1-2, with 8 bases aligning to TRBD1. Trimming cost V 10 bases and J 2 bases; bases outside gene matches: 3. The CDR3 consists of 12 residues. For the CDR3, the DNA is TGTGCCACCGGACAGGGAAACTATGGCTACACCTTC. Its translation is CATGQGNYGYTF.

The chain uses TRBV7-9 and TRBJ1-1; 8 bases fit TRBD1. The germline CDR1 and CDR2 sequences are SEHNR and FQNEAQ (reference sequence). V gave up 2 bases and J gave up 6 bases; unmatched junction bases: 8. The CDR3 sequence is 15 residues long. CDR3 in amino acids: CASSLQGATPAEAFF. Here the CDR3 DNA reads TGTGCCAGCAGCTTACAGGGGGCCACCCCCGCTGAAGCTTTCTTT. The whole variable domain, remainder taken from reference TRBV7-9 and TRBJ1-1, is DTGVSQNPRHKITKRGQNVTFRCDPISEHNRLYWYRQTLGQGPEFLTYFQNEAQLEKSRLLSDRFSAERPKGSFSTLEIQRTEQGDSAMYLCASSLQGATPAEAFFGQGTRLTVV.

V is TRBV5-4 and J is TRBJ2-1, with 8 nucleotides matching TRBD1. V lost 0 bases to trimming and J lost 7 bases; unmatched junction nucleotides: 3. The germline V gene encodes CDR1 SGHNT and CDR2 YYREEE (reference sequence). The CDR3 has 14 amino acids. The CDR3 here is CASSLGTGINEQFF. CDR3 bases: TGTGCCAGCAGCTTGGGGACAGGGATAAATGAGCAGTTCTTC.

The chain carries TRBV11-2 and TRBJ2-1; 11 nucleotides align to TRBD2. The CDR3 runs to 16 residues. The germline gives CDR1 SGHAT, CDR2 FQNNGV. With 0 bases clipped from V and 3 bases from J, the junction kept 1 base outside the gene matches. The CDR3 loop is CASSLEGLAVYNEQFF. DNA of the CDR3: TGTGCCAGCAGCTTAGAGGGACTAGCGGTCTACAATGAGCAGTTCTTC.

This rearrangement joins TRBV7-3 to TRBJ1-1, with 7 bases aligning to TRBD1. Germline lookup yields CDR1 SGHTA and CDR2 FQGTGA. The V gene end was trimmed by 5 bases and the J gene end by 4 bases; junction bases not matched to a gene: 7. CDR3 length equals 14 residues. CDR3 in DNA: TGTGCCAGCAGCACCGACGACAGGGCCACTGAAGCTTTCTTT. Amino acids: CASSTDDRATEAFF.

The chain uses TRBV15 and TRBJ2-5; a weak D match, TRBD2 (5 bases). The CDR3 sequence is 15 residues long. V lost 0 bases and J 4 bases, leaving 12 bases between the germline ends. Germline lookup yields CDR1 LNHNV and CDR2 YYDKDF (reference sequence). DNA of the CDR3: TGTGCCACCAGCAGAGATATCGCTAGCACAGAGACCCAGTACTTC. Protein sequence: CATSRDIASTETQYF.

The V and J genes are TRBV18 and TRBJ2-7; D perhaps matches TRBD2 (6 bases). The germline gives CDR1 KGHSH, CDR2 LQKENI. This CDR3 has 16 residues. Trimming removed 0 bases from V and 4 bases from J, with 16 bases in between. The chain's CDR3 is CASSPPWAGPNYEQYF. The CDR3 coding sequence is TGTGCCAGCTCACCACCGTGGGCGGGGCCGAATTACGAGCAGTACTTC.

This chain links TRBV6-5 with TRBJ1-2; D is unresolved. Germline V lookup: CDR1 MNHEY, CDR2 SVGAGI. The V end was cut by 0 bases, the J end by 5 bases, with 7 bases between. This CDR3 has 13 residues. The CDR3 is CASSYSYTYGYTF. CDR3 bases: TGTGCCAGCAGTTACTCTTACACGTATGGCTACACCTTC.

The rearrangement links TRBV9 to TRBJ1-6; TRBD1 is a possible D gene (5 bases). The V end lost 3 bases, the J end lost 7 bases, and 8 bases lay between the germline ends. Germline V gives CDR1 SGDLS, CDR2 YYNGEE. The length of the CDR3 is 13 residues. The DNA of the CDR3 is TGTGCCAGCAGCGGGAACAGGAATTCACCCCTCCACTTT. Translating gives CASSGNRNSPLHF.

V gene TRBV18 combines with J gene TRBJ1-5; tentative D call: TRBD1 (6 bases). CDR1 is KGHSH, CDR2 LQKENI, per germline. The V and J ends lost 4 bases and 8 bases respectively, with 27 bases between them. This CDR3 has 18 residues. The CDR3 protein is CASSLRPRGPGAFEPQHF. In DNA form, the CDR3 reads TGTGCCAGCTCACTACGACCTAGAGGTCCAGGGGCTTTTGAGCCCCAGCATTTT.

CDR3 amino acids: CASSLRWAVQETQYF. The CDR3 nucleotides read TGTGCCAGTAGTCTCCGCTGGGCAGTACAAGAGACCCAGTACTTC. V is TRBV19 and J is TRBJ2-5; unclear D gene. V was shortened by 5 bases and J by 2 bases, with 15 bases between the two germline ends. The CDR3 totals 15 residues. Germline CDR1 reads LNHDA; CDR2 reads SQIVND (reference sequence).